This is a list of T cell receptor beta chains from one sample in a study of vaccination effects on CD4 cells after COVID-19. Clones were read by immunoSEQ multiplex PCR, and TCRdb kept only the in-frame ones, dropping some. The table has approximately 25,000 clones, roughly two thirds seen once. These TCRs are of unknown antigen specificity. Here the sequenced sample was CD4+ T cells from PBMCs cultured with SARS-CoV-2 spike peptides, taken before COVID-19 vaccination. The receptors stem from a human donor who received a COVID-19 vaccine. Both conserved end residues are part of each CDR3. A D gene is named only where the DNA matches it firmly. Only part of the rows carry a size: once, few, many, or a class if the clone is expanded.

v_gene	j_gene	d_gene	abundance	CDR3aa	CDR3nt
TRBV9	TRBJ2-1	TRBD1	.	CASSAAGTGHNEQFF	TGTGCCAGCAGCGCGGCCGGGACAGGACACAATGAGCAGTTCTTC
TRBV6-1	TRBJ2-2	TRBD2	.	CASSERVGGGNTGELFF	TGTGCCAGCAGTGAACGGGTAGGCGGGGGAAACACCGGGGAGCTGTTTTTT
TRBV3-1/TRBV3-2	TRBJ2-5	.	.	CASTGAGETQYF	TGTGCCAGCACTGGGGCGGGGGAGACCCAGTACTTC
TRBV6-4	TRBJ2-2	.	few	CASSEEDTGELFF	TGTGCCAGCAGTGAAGAGGACACCGGGGAGCTGTTTTTT
TRBV19	TRBJ2-7	TRBD1	.	CASSLRGVGRGPYEQYF	TGTGCCAGTAGTCTACGAGGTGTTGGCAGGGGGCCATACGAGCAGTACTTC
TRBV6-5	TRBJ1-1	.	once	CASRRQMDTEAFF	TGTGCCAGCAGACGGCAGATGGACACTGAAGCTTTCTTT
TRBV6-6	TRBJ2-5	.	once	CASSPRTVQETQYF	TGTGCCAGCAGTCCTAGGACAGTACAAGAGACCCAGTACTTC
TRBV5-1	TRBJ1-3	.	.	CASSLGQARIFSGNTIYF	TGCGCCAGCAGCTTGGGGCAGGCGCGCATCTTCTCTGGAAACACCATATATTTT
TRBV5-1	TRBJ1-6	.	.	CASSLAGAGSSYNSPLHF	TGCGCCAGCAGCTTAGCGGGGGCCGGGAGCTCCTATAATTCACCCCTCCACTTT
TRBV2	TRBJ2-7	TRBD2	.	CASSDGLAGDEQYF	TGTGCCAGCAGTGATGGACTAGCGGGAGACGAGCAGTACTTC
TRBV27	TRBJ2-1	.	.	CASQLGYSYNEQFF	TGTGCCAGCCAGCTCGGCTACTCCTACAATGAGCAGTTCTTC
TRBV12-3/TRBV12-4	TRBJ2-3	.	.	CASSFARTGTQYF	TGTGCCAGCAGTTTCGCGAGAACGGGTACGCAGTATTTT
TRBV9	TRBJ1-3	.	few	CASEDGAGSGNTIYF	TGTGCCAGCGAAGATGGGGCTGGTTCGGGAAACACCATATATTTT
TRBV30	TRBJ2-2	TRBD1	.	CAWSVLSFGTVLTGELFF	TGTGCCTGGAGTGTACTAAGCTTCGGGACAGTACTCACCGGGGAGCTGTTTTTT
TRBV7-9	TRBJ2-7	TRBD2	.	CASSLGDYLSYEQYF	TGTGCCAGCAGCTTAGGGGACTACTTATCCTACGAGCAGTACTTC
TRBV5-6	TRBJ2-1	.	.	CASSYREVEQFF	TGTGCCAGCAGCTACAGGGAGGTCGAGCAGTTCTTC
TRBV30	TRBJ1-1	TRBD1	.	CAWSGKGARNTEAFF	TGTGCCTGGAGCGGGAAGGGGGCAAGGAACACTGAAGCTTTCTTT
TRBV6-5	TRBJ2-5	TRBD1	once	CASSYSGGVETQYF	TGTGCCAGCAGTTACTCAGGGGGCGTAGAGACCCAGTACTTC
TRBV9	TRBJ2-3	.	.	CASSVGIVGGGTDTQYF	TGTGCCAGCAGCGTAGGGATCGTGGGCGGGGGCACAGATACGCAGTATTTT
TRBV7-2	TRBJ1-2	.	.	CASTVQRNGYTF	TGTGCCAGCACAGTACAGCGTAATGGCTACACCTTC
TRBV6-4	TRBJ1-4	TRBD1	once	CASSEGGGAGKLFF	TGTGCCAGCAGTGAAGGAGGGGGCGCGGGAAAACTGTTTTTT
TRBV7-6	TRBJ2-7	.	.	CASSHGGLRRYEQYF	TGTGCCAGCAGCCACGGGGGGCTCCGCCGATACGAGCAGTACTTC
TRBV3-1/TRBV3-2	TRBJ2-6	.	once	CASSQEGTGANVLTF	TGTGCCAGCAGCCAAGAAGGGACTGGGGCCAACGTCCTGACTTTC
TRBV3-1/TRBV3-2	TRBJ1-1	.	.	CASSQVRTVNTEAFF	TGTGCCAGCAGCCAAGTTAGGACAGTGAACACTGAAGCTTTCTTT
TRBV5-1	TRBJ2-3	.	few	CATLRQSTDTQYF	TGCGCCACCCTAAGGCAAAGCACAGATACGCAGTATTTT
TRBV3-1/TRBV3-2	TRBJ1-6	.	once	CASSAQGLGNSPLHF	TGTGCCAGCAGCGCCCAGGGGCTCGGGAATTCACCCCTCCACTTT
TRBV19	TRBJ1-3	TRBD1	.	CASVDRGYGNTIYF	TGTGCCAGTGTTGACAGGGGGTATGGAAACACCATATATTTT
TRBV5-4	TRBJ2-7	.	few	CASSLEVGPVEQYF	TGTGCCAGCAGCTTGGAAGTGGGGCCGGTCGAGCAGTACTTC
TRBV10-1	TRBJ1-1	.	few	CASSKQMNTEAFF	TGCGCCAGCAGTAAACAGATGAACACTGAAGCTTTCTTT
TRBV14	TRBJ2-1	.	once	CASSQPTPTLPYNEQFF	TGTGCCAGCAGCCAACCAACCCCCACGCTTCCTTACAATGAGCAGTTCTTC
TRBV29-1	TRBJ2-3	TRBD2	.	CSVETSGSLDTQYF	TGCAGCGTCGAGACTAGCGGGAGTTTAGATACGCAGTATTTT